Each of the 5 T cell receptor beta chains below was sequenced from the same sample in a study of CDR3 diversity in severe acne. TCRdb re-called the PCR reads with MiXCR, one entry per CDR3 protein. The top ten clones hold roughly a tenth of a sample with about 85,000 distinct CDR3 sequences, over 45% of them seen once. The specimen sequenced was blood. The receptors shown here come from a male donor in good health, serving as a control.

As to this clonotype: Compared with germline, one end of the junction differs, possibly owing to a read error. This CDR3 reads CANSQERDGSPLDEQYF. Written as DNA, the CDR3 is TGTGCCAACAGCCAAGAGCGGGATGGAAGTCCTCTGGACGAGCAGTACTTC. The V gene is TRBV4-2, the J gene TRBJ2-7; 7 bases agree with TRBD2. CDR1 is LGHNA and CDR2 is YNFKEQ in the germline V gene. CDR3 size: 17 residues.

This sequence joins TRBV19 and TRBJ2-7; D assignment may be TRBD1 or TRBD2 (6 bases each). V was pared by 11 bases and J by 7 bases, with 18 bases between. CDR1 is LNHDA and CDR2 is SQIVND in the germline V gene (reference sequence). The CDR3 is 12 residues long. The CDR3 sequence is CACAGSRGEQYF. The DNA of the CDR3 is TGTGCCTGTGCGGGGTCGAGGGGGGAGCAGTACTTC.

This chain joins TRBV5-1 and TRBJ2-5, with 11 bases aligning to TRBD2. The junction had 3 bases not matched to a gene; V was cut back by 0 bases and J by 2 bases. Germline V gene lookup returns CDR1 SGHRS and CDR2 YFSETQ. The CDR3 consists of 16 residues. The CDR3 DNA reads TGCGCCAGCAGCTTGGTGGGGACTAGCGGTCAAGAGACCCAGTACTTC. It encodes CASSLVGTSGQETQYF.

This clonotype has a handful of counts. J is TRBJ2-5 and V is TRBV7-8, with TRBD1 as a possible D gene (5 bases). Germline V gene lookup returns CDR1 SGHVS and CDR2 FQNEAQ. Trimming took 1 base from V and 5 from J, leaving 14 bases between them. The CDR3 has 15 amino acids. In DNA form, the CDR3 reads TGTGCCAGCAGCTTAGTGGGTCAGGGATGGGAGACCCAGTACTTC. Translation gives CASSLVGQGWETQYF.

This clonotype was detected many times. The V and J genes are TRBV10-1 and TRBJ2-5; the match to TRBD2 covers 8 bases. The CDR3 runs 21 residues. CDR1 is WNHNN and CDR2 is SYGVQD in the germline V gene (reference sequence). The trim removed 6 bases at V and 2 bases at J, leaving 26 bases unmatched. The CDR3 reads CASSLTGHPSRTSLLQETQYF. The CDR3 DNA is TGCGCCAGCAGCCTCACGGGACACCCCTCCCGGACTAGCCTTTTACAAGAGACCCAGTACTTC.